This T cell receptor beta chain was found in a study of identical twins. Whole-study findings and limits: A lower insertion count was a feature of abundant cord blood beta clonotypes, with no such feature in memory repertoires.

Germline V CDR1 and CDR2: SGHRS, YFSETQ. J gave up 0 bases and V 7 bases, and 8 bases lay outside the gene matches. This CDR3 contains 17 residues. Comment on this clonotype: Antigen unknown.

TCRdb called the 5' RACE reads again in MiXCR, with one record for every CDR3 protein. The sample includes hundreds of thousands of distinct CDR3 sequences, 20% to 25% of them seen just once. The same data also contributed to another study, on T cells expressing NK-cell markers. This second report adds: Most of the eight sequenced donors were HCMV-seropositive; one was seronegative.

Specimen: PBMCs. The chain employs TRBV5-1 and TRBJ2-3, with 13 bases matching TRBD2. This clonotype was sampled from a woman under 30 in good health. The CDR3 bases are TGCGCCAGCTCTCCGGGACTAGCGGGGCTGAGCACAGATACGCAGTATTTT. It yields the protein CASSPGLAGLSTDTQYF.